The following is a T cell receptor (beta chain) sequence with its context. The sample has other DNA sequences that encode this CDR3 too. Seattle patients were enrolled while actively infected and followed longitudinally. The source of the sample is a study of blood T cell repertoires in COVID-19. Generated by immunoSEQ multiplex PCR, the TCRdb table keeps only in-frame clones and is missing some. The sample yields 96,000 or so clones, about 90% seen once. The CDR3 length is 16 residues. The germline V gene has CDR1 MNHNS and CDR2 SASEGT. J gave up 5 bases and V 0 bases, and 5 bases lay outside the gene matches.

The clonotype was recovered from a human donor with COVID-19, enrolled during active disease. The donor label of this sample is uncertain. The chain links TRBV6-1 to TRBJ1-5; 9 bases fit TRBD1. The sequenced sample consisted of peripheral blood. The CDR3 spells CASSEAVGQGYQPQHF. The CDR3 DNA reads TGTGCCAGCAGTGAAGCGGTAGGACAGGGGTATCAGCCCCAGCATTTT.